The 3 T cell receptor beta chains presented below share a single source sample, sequenced in a study of blood T cell repertoires in COVID-19. The assay was immunoSEQ multiplex PCR, and TCRdb's table has in-frame clones only and misses some. Here the sample spans 200,000 to 250,000 clones, 80% to 85% being singletons. The specimen sequenced was peripheral blood. These TCRs come from a woman between 55 and 75 years old with acute or convalescent COVID-19.

The rearrangement links TRBV11-2 to TRBJ1-1, with D unresolved. Germline assignment: CDR1 SGHAT and CDR2 FQNNGV. This CDR3 has 13 amino acids. The germline V and J ends were trimmed by 5 bases and 8 bases, with 15 bases remaining between them. CDR3 sequence: CASSPTLRREAFF. CDR3 sequence (DNA): TGTGCCAGCAGCCCAACTCTTAGGCGGGAAGCTTTCTTT.

The chain couples TRBV27 to TRBJ1-5, with TRBD1 as a possible D gene (5 bases). CDR1 MNHEY and CDR2 SMNVEV come from the germline V gene (reference sequence). The CDR3 contains 15 residues. Trimming took off 3 bases at V and 2 bases at J, with 11 bases between the two ends. Here the CDR3 reads CASSFRPGGNQPQHF. The CDR3 coding sequence is TGTGCCAGCAGTTTTAGGCCGGGGGGCAATCAGCCCCAGCATTTT.

The genes are TRBV4-2 and TRBJ1-2, with 8 positions matching TRBD1. The germline V gene encodes CDR1 LGHNA and CDR2 YNFKEQ. The length of the CDR3 is 13 residues. The V and J ends lost 6 bases and 7 bases, in that order; junction bases with no gene match: 7. CDR3 sequence reads: CASRQTGDSGYTF. CDR3 in DNA: TGTGCCAGCAGACAGACAGGGGATAGTGGCTACACCTTC.